This T cell receptor (beta chain) was found in a study of Graves' ophthalmopathy and Graves' hyperthyroidism. V lost 5 bases to trimming and J lost 0 bases, with 14 bases between them. CDR1 and CDR2 (germline): DFQATT, SNEGSKA (reference sequence). The CDR3 consists of 14 residues. Study findings and constraints: The study's model predicted ophthalmopathy progression at about 64% sensitivity and 72% to 75% specificity.

This clonotype has a count of ten or more. Antigen unknown. Orbital computed tomography, together with clinical symptoms, serum thyroxine, TRAb and thyroid ultrasound, was used for diagnosis. Researchers took RNA transcripts and amplified TCR beta CDR3 regions from them. Second-round multiplex PCR followed a first-round RT-PCR using HTBI primers. TCRdb reanalysed the multiplex PCR reads using MiXCR and keeps one entry per CDR3 protein. This table has over a million distinct CDR3 sequences, about 35% appearing once. This receptor was obtained from an adult man with Graves' hyperthyroidism. The J gene is TRBJ2-7, the V gene TRBV20-1; no definite D call. The sample was peripheral blood or thyroid tissue (not recorded which). The DNA of the CDR3 is TGCAGTGCTGAACAGAGAATACGCTCCTACGAGCAGTACTTC. This translates into CSAEQRIRSYEQYF.